What follows is one T cell receptor beta chain and its context. Its cognate antigen is unknown. This sample is part of a study of T-cell memory formation after mild COVID-19. Study-wide context: Clusters were largely donor specific. General observations from the study: Among clones contracting day 15 to 85, CD4/CD8 was balanced, whereas later expanders leaned CD4+. Cross-reactive memory apparently joined, as some responding clones appeared in pre-infection memory.

TCR alpha and TCR beta cDNA libraries carrying sample barcodes and UMIs were produced by 5'RACE using constant-segment primers. Via MiXCR, TCRdb re-called the 5' RACE reads, giving one row per CDR3 protein. The sample includes about 350,000 distinct CDR3 sequences, 28% of them seen just once. The TCR comes from an adult woman who had mild COVID-19 (a few samples of this study predate the infection). Cell type and time point are not known. Material: PBMCs or a T cell subset sorted from them (not recorded which).

Here the CDR3 reads CASSPIWTGTQYF. CDR3 sequence (DNA): TGTGCCAGCAGCCCAATTTGGACCGGTACGCAGTATTTT. This chain connects TRBV12-3 or TRBV12-4 to TRBJ2-3; D unclear. The CDR3 covers 13 residues. V shed 6 bases and J shed 8 bases, with 15 bases lying between them.